Following are 31 T cell receptor beta chains from one sample sequenced in a study of OX40 agonist ivuxolimab in advanced cancers. The method behind the library was the immunoSEQ multiplex PCR assay. The immuneACCESS repertoire file appears here via TCRdb, limited to in-frame rearrangements. These files lack a portion of the clones; in checked studies, under half of the deficit traces to unresolved V genes, and the cause of the others is not known. The sample table holds about 90,000 clones, of which more than 70% were seen once. In total, the top ten clones hold about 0.2% of the sample. Sequenced here: CD4+ or CD8+ T cells sorted from blood, sampled in a trial of the OX40 agonist ivuxolimab. Every receptor here comes from an adult with an advanced solid tumor such as melanoma, head and neck, liver or kidney cancer.

The CDR3 DNA sequence: TGCGCCAGCAGCTTGGGCCAGGGGCCAGTTGAGGAGCAGTACGTC. Amino acids: CASSLGQGPVEEQYV. The gene calls are TRBV5-1 and TRBJ2-7; tentative D call: TRBD1 (6 bases). The germline V gene encodes CDR1 SGHRS and CDR2 YFSETQ. The CDR3 extends over 15 amino acids. V was cut by 0 bases and J by 7 bases, with 17 bases left in between.

The chain couples TRBV7-3 to TRBJ2-6; D not resolved. The CDR3 length is 16 residues. Deletions cut 1 base from V and 2 bases from J, with 9 bases between. The germline V gene encodes CDR1 SGHTA and CDR2 FQGTGA. CDR3 in amino acids: CASSLSGMAGANVLTF. The CDR3 DNA follows: TGTGCCAGCAGCTTAAGCGGAATGGCTGGGGCCAACGTCCTGACTTTC.

The chain has TRBV2 and TRBJ1-2; D is undetermined. The V gene's germline CDR1 is SNHLY and CDR2 FYNNEI. Between the trimmed V and J ends, which lost 3 bases and 7 bases, there was a span of 9 bases. This CDR3 is 12 amino acids long. CDR3: CASSDLGRGYTF. The CDR3 region has the DNA TGTGCCAGCAGTGATCTTGGACGTGGCTACACCTTC.

A single count supports this clone. The J gene is TRBJ2-2, the V gene TRBV5-4, with 10 nucleotides matching TRBD1. Germline CDR1 and CDR2: SGHNT and YYREEE (reference sequence). Losses at the gene ends were 2 bases for V and 4 bases for J; bases not matched to a gene: 2. This CDR3 spans 15 amino acids. CDR3 region: CASSFDRGLTGELFF. CDR3 DNA: TGTGCCAGCAGCTTCGACAGGGGGCTCACCGGGGAGCTGTTTTTT.

This clone appeared a few times. This rearrangement joins TRBV28 to TRBJ1-5; no clear D gene. This CDR3 has 12 amino acids. The ends were cut back, 6 bases at V and 0 bases at J, with 3 bases in the middle. Germline lookup yields CDR1 MDHEN and CDR2 SYDVKM. The CDR3: CASRISNQPQHF. DNA of the CDR3: TGTGCCAGCAGGATTAGCAATCAGCCCCAGCATTTT.

The chain employs TRBV5-1 and TRBJ1-4; D possibly corresponds to TRBD1 (6 bases). The CDR3 extends over 15 amino acids. Germline V gene sequence: CDR1 SGHRS, CDR2 YFSETQ. V gave up 0 bases and J gave up 8 bases, with 14 bases separating them. CDR3 amino acids: CASSLGPGVGEKLFF. In DNA, the CDR3 is TGCGCCAGCAGCTTGGGGCCAGGGGTGGGCGAAAAACTGTTTTTT.

The chain has TRBV2 and TRBJ2-5; a possible D gene is TRBD2 (5 bases). Germline V gives CDR1 SNHLY, CDR2 FYNNEI. The CDR3 length is 13 residues. V lost 8 bases, J lost 3 bases, and 13 bases lay in between. The CDR3: CASGLEAEETQYF. The CDR3 bases are TGTGCCAGCGGGTTGGAGGCAGAAGAGACCCAGTACTTC.

This chain connects TRBV18 to TRBJ2-5; TRBD1 matches at 12 bases. The CDR3 totals 15 residues. J lost 4 bases, V lost 8 bases, and 8 bases had no gene match. The V gene's germline CDR1 is KGHSH and CDR2 LQKENI. The CDR3 DNA reads TGTGCCAGCCCAGTGGGACAGGGGGCATCAGAGACCCAGTACTTC. Translation gives CASPVGQGASETQYF.

V and J are TRBV28 and TRBJ2-1, with 11 nucleotides matching TRBD2. Trimming cost V 6 bases and J 7 bases; bases outside gene matches: 8. This CDR3 has 15 residues. Germline V gene data show CDR1 as MDHEN and CDR2 as SYDVKM. The CDR3 DNA follows: TGTGCCAGCAGACCTACTAGCGGGGGCCCAAATGAGCAGTTCTTC. Encoded protein: CASRPTSGGPNEQFF.

The chain combines TRBV7-9 with TRBJ1-4, with 7 bases matching TRBD1. V was pared by 5 bases and J by 3 bases, with 12 bases of the junction left unmatched. The CDR3 runs 17 residues. In germline, CDR1 is SEHNR, CDR2 FQNEAQ (reference sequence). DNA for the CDR3: TGTGCCAGCAGCGCTCTTAAGGGGGCGAAGGCTAATGAAAAACTGTTTTTT. Its translation: CASSALKGAKANEKLFF.

This rearrangement joins TRBV11-2 to TRBJ2-7; D perhaps matches TRBD2 (5 bases). The V end was cut by 1 base, the J end by 4 bases, with 8 bases between. Germline values: CDR1 SGHAT, CDR2 FQNNGV. The CDR3 loop spans 13 amino acids. The CDR3 loop reads CASSLGLLYEQYV. For the CDR3, the DNA is TGTGCCAGCAGCTTAGGACTATTATACGAGCAGTACGTC.

The sample holds a few counts of this clone. The chain couples TRBV6-5 to TRBJ1-5, with a tentative D call TRBD1 (5 bases). The CDR3 is made up of 15 amino acids. Germline CDR1 reads MNHEY; CDR2 reads SVGAGI. V shed 6 bases and J shed 4 bases, with 16 bases lying between them. This CDR3 reads CASSPGTLRNQPQHF. CDR3 coding DNA: TGTGCCAGCAGCCCTGGGACTCTAAGGAATCAGCCCCAGCATTTT.

V is TRBV6-6 and J is TRBJ2-3; the match to TRBD2 covers 8 bases. The germline V gene has CDR1 MNHNY and CDR2 SVGAGI (reference sequence). With 6 bases clipped from V and 8 bases from J, the junction kept 7 bases outside the gene matches. This CDR3 is built from 13 residues. Here the CDR3 DNA reads TGTGCCAGCAGGGAGGGTCTAGCGGGTACGCAGTATTTT. It is translated as CASREGLAGTQYF.

The sample holds one count of this clone. J is TRBJ1-5 and V is TRBV7-9; no clear D. V was pared by 2 bases and J by 6 bases, with 11 bases between. Germline CDR1 reads SEHNR; CDR2 reads FQNEAQ (reference sequence). CDR3 length equals 14 residues. The chain's CDR3 is CASSLKRPVQPQHF. The CDR3 DNA reads as TGTGCCAGCAGCTTAAAGAGGCCGGTTCAGCCCCAGCATTTT. The full variable domain, in which reference TRBV7-9 and TRBJ1-5 provide the parts outside the CDR3, is DTGVSQNPRHKITKRGQNVTFRCDPISEHNRLYWYRQTLGQGPEFLTYFQNEAQLEKSRLLSDRFSAERPKGSFSTLEIQRTEQGDSAMYLCASSLKRPVQPQHFGDGTRLSIL.

The chain has TRBV25-1 and TRBJ2-5, with 7 bases identical to TRBD1. The junction had 7 bases not matched to a gene; V was cut back by 7 bases and J by 2 bases. This CDR3 is 14 amino acids long. Germline lookup yields CDR1 MGHDK and CDR2 SYGVNS. The CDR3 bases are TGTGCCAGCATAAGGACAGGTAGACAAGAGACCCAGTACTTC. Translation gives CASIRTGRQETQYF.

The chain couples TRBV28 to TRBJ1-2; 8 positions match TRBD1. The CDR3 is made up of 17 amino acids. V shed 3 bases, J shed 8 bases, and the junction held 17 bases outside the gene matches. Germline loops: CDR1 MDHEN, CDR2 SYDVKM. The CDR3: CASSFPIHRSGGLGYTF. CDR3 nucleotide sequence: TGTGCCAGCAGTTTTCCAATACACAGGTCAGGGGGCTTGGGCTACACCTTC.

This clone came up a few times. The chain has TRBV5-6 and TRBJ1-2; D not certain. V was shortened by 3 bases and J by 8 bases, with 17 bases between the two germline ends. The CDR3 runs to 14 residues. Germline CDR1 is SGHDT and CDR2 is YYEEEE. CDR3 in DNA: TGTGCCAGCAGCTCCGGGCGCCAATATCGAGGCTACACCTTC. The encoded protein is CASSSGRQYRGYTF. Looking up the rest from reference TRBV5-6 and TRBJ1-2 gives the full variable domain: DAGVTQSPTHLIKTRGQQVTLRCSPKSGHDTVSWYQQALGQGPQFIFQYYEEEERQRGNFPDRFSGHQFPNYSSELNVNALLLGDSALYLCASSSGRQYRGYTFGSGTRLTVV.

This sequence joins TRBV6-1 and TRBJ2-7, with D perhaps matching TRBD1 (6 bases). V lost 3 bases and J 0 bases, leaving 12 bases between the germline ends. There are 15 residues in the CDR3. Germline CDR1 and CDR2: MNHNS and SASEGT. The DNA for the CDR3 is TGTGCCAGCAGTGACCGGGACACACGCTCCTACGAGCAGTACGTC. Protein product: CASSDRDTRSYEQYV.

The chain employs TRBV5-4 and TRBJ1-1; D possibly corresponds to TRBD1 (5 bases). Deletions cut 3 bases from V and 12 bases from J, with 21 bases between. Germline assignment: CDR1 SGHNT and CDR2 YYREEE (reference sequence). The CDR3 contains 14 residues. In nucleotides, the CDR3 is TGTGCCAGCAGCTCGGGACTGGGATCCGGCTCGACTTTCTTT. Protein sequence: CASSSGLGSGSTFF.

This clone was seen once. The V gene is TRBV6-1, the J gene TRBJ1-4; 8 bases fit TRBD1. The V segment lost 6 bases and the J segment 8 bases; nucleotides outside the gene matches: 5. The CDR3 covers 13 residues. Germline assignment: CDR1 MNHNS and CDR2 SASEGT. The CDR3 DNA sequence: TGTGCCAGCAGAGGACAGGGAGGAGAAAAACTGTTTTTT. It translates to CASRGQGGEKLFF.

The chain uses TRBV28 and TRBJ1-4, with no clear D. CDR3 length equals 17 residues. The germline gives CDR1 MDHEN, CDR2 SYDVKM. V was trimmed by 2 bases and J by 4 bases, leaving 17 bases between them. CDR3 protein: CASSLPRSGNLNEKLFF. CDR3 nucleotide sequence: TGTGCCAGCAGTTTACCCCGTTCCGGAAATCTTAATGAAAAACTGTTTTTT.

This sequence joins TRBV18 and TRBJ2-4; 11 nucleotides align to TRBD2. Germline CDR1 reads KGHSH; CDR2 reads LQKENI. Losses at the gene ends were 3 bases for V and 11 bases for J; bases not matched to a gene: 15. The CDR3 covers 17 residues. CDR3 sequence (DNA): TGTGCCAGCTCACCCGCTGCCCCGGCTAGACTAGCGGGGTTTCAGTACTTC. Protein product: CASSPAAPARLAGFQYF.

This chain connects TRBV11-2 to TRBJ1-1; D is unclear. The CDR3 sequence is 14 residues long. Germline assignment: CDR1 SGHAT and CDR2 FQNNGV. V lost 1 base, J lost 3 bases, and 9 bases lay in between. DNA of the CDR3: TGTGCCAGCAGCTTAGGAATGGAATACACTGAAGCTTTCTTT. Residues: CASSLGMEYTEAFF. Full variable domain (missing parts from reference TRBV11-2 and TRBJ1-1): EAGVAQSPRYKIIEKRQSVAFWCNPISGHATLYWYQQILGQGPKLLIQFQNNGVVDDSQLPKDRFSAERLKGVDSTLKIQPAKLEDSAVYLCASSLGMEYTEAFFGQGTRLTVV.

This clone appeared once. The chain has TRBV5-8 and TRBJ2-5; 8 nucleotides align to TRBD2. From germline, CDR1 is SGHTS and CDR2 YDEGEE. CDR3 length: 14 residues. J gave up 9 bases and V 3 bases, and 10 bases lay outside the gene matches. CDR3 in DNA: TGTGCCAGCAGCTCTACTAGCGGCGGGTGGGCCCAGTACTTC. Protein sequence: CASSSTSGGWAQYF.

The V and J genes are TRBV23-1 and TRBJ2-4, with 11 bases identical to TRBD1. TRBV23-1 falls under the ORF class, with uncertain function. Germline trimming cut 7 bases from V and 2 bases from J; bases unmatched to any gene: 4. The CDR3 has 15 residues. CDR3 sequence: CASNGQGAPKNIQYF. CDR3 coding DNA: TGCGCCAGCAATGGACAGGGGGCGCCCAAAAACATTCAGTACTTC.

This sequence joins TRBV4-1 and TRBJ2-7; 11 bases map to TRBD2. J was trimmed by 2 bases and V by 1 base; bases with no gene match: 4. Germline V gives CDR1 MGHRA, CDR2 YSYEKL. This CDR3 contains 16 residues. The DNA for the CDR3 is TGCGCCAGCAGCCAAGTTCCGGGACTAGCGGCCTACGAGCAGTACTTC. Its protein is CASSQVPGLAAYEQYF.

CDR3 bases: TGTGCCAGCAGCTTGGCCTTGGGGCAGGAGGGCGAGCAGTACTTC. It translates to CASSLALGQEGEQYF. The V and J genes are TRBV5-6 and TRBJ2-7; TRBD2 is a possible D gene (6 bases). The CDR3 is 15 residues long. V was clipped by 0 bases and J by 6 bases, with 16 bases between them. Germline V gene lookup returns CDR1 SGHDT and CDR2 YYEEEE.

J is TRBJ1-2 and V is TRBV6-1; D is undetermined. Germline V gives CDR1 MNHNS, CDR2 SASEGT. Trimming stripped 0 bases from V and 4 bases from J, with 12 bases between. The CDR3 is 15 amino acids. This CDR3 is CASSEAYPPFYGYTF. The CDR3 bases are TGTGCCAGCAGTGAAGCATACCCACCGTTCTATGGCTACACCTTC.

CDR3 amino acids: CASSSGTGGTNEQFF. CDR3 nucleotides: TGTGCCAGCAGTTCCGGGACAGGGGGGACGAATGAGCAGTTCTTC. The chain employs TRBV28 and TRBJ2-1; TRBD1 agrees at 11 bases. Unmatched junction bases numbered 6, after V lost 4 bases and J lost 7 bases. Germline loops: CDR1 MDHEN, CDR2 SYDVKM. This CDR3 region has 15 residues. Variable domain in full (rest from reference TRBV28 and TRBJ2-1): DVKVTQSSRYLVKRTGEKVFLECVQDMDHENMFWYRQDPGLGLRLIYFSYDVKMKEKGDIPEGYSVSREKKERFSLILESASTNQTSMYLCASSSGTGGTNEQFFGPGTRLTVL.

V usage is TRBV19 and J usage is TRBJ1-1; D might be TRBD1 (5 bases). The germline V and J ends were trimmed by 4 bases and 3 bases, with 18 bases remaining between them. Germline V lookup: CDR1 LNHDA, CDR2 SQIVND (reference sequence). CDR3 length: 16 residues. The CDR3, as DNA: TGTGCCAGTAGTAATCAGGTGGGGGAAGGGGACACTGAAGCTTTCTTT. This sequence encodes CASSNQVGEGDTEAFF.

The V and J genes are TRBV5-1 and TRBJ1-6; D uncertain. Deletions cut 0 bases from V and 0 bases from J, with 16 bases between. Germline lookup yields CDR1 SGHRS and CDR2 YFSETQ. The length of the CDR3 is 19 residues. This CDR3 reads CASSLAPVSSSSYNSPLHF. CDR3 sequence (DNA): TGCGCCAGCAGCTTGGCGCCCGTCTCCTCGAGCTCCTATAATTCACCCCTCCACTTT. The variable domain in full, with the rest retrieved from reference TRBV5-1 and TRBJ1-6, is KAGVTQTPRYLIKTRGQQVTLSCSPISGHRSVSWYQQTPGQGLQFLFEYFSETQRNKGNFPGRFSGRQFSNSRSEMNVSTLELGDSALYLCASSLAPVSSSSYNSPLHFGNGTRLTVT.